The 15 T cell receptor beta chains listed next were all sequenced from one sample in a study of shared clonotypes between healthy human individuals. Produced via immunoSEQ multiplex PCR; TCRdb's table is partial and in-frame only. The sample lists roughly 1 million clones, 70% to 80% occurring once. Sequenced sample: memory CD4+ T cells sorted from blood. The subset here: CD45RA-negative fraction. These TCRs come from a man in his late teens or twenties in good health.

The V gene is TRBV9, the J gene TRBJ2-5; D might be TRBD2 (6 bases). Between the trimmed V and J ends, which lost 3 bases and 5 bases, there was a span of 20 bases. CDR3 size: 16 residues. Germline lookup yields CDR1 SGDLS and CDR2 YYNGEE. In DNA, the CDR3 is TGTGCCAGCAGCGCTGGATCTGGGACTTTGCCCGAGACCCAGTACTTC. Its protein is CASSAGSGTLPETQYF.

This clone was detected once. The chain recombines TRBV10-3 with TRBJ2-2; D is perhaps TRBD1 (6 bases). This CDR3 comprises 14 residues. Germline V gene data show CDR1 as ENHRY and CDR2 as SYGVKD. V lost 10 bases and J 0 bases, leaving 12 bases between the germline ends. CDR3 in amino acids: CASRDTSNTGELFF. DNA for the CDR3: TGTGCCAGCCGGGACACCTCGAACACCGGGGAGCTGTTTTTT.

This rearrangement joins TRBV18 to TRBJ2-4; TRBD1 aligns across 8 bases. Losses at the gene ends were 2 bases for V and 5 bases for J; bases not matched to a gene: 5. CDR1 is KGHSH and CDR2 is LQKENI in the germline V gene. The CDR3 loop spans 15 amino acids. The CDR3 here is CASSPVVGQENIQYF. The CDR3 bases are TGTGCCAGCTCACCAGTAGTGGGACAGGAAAACATTCAGTACTTC.

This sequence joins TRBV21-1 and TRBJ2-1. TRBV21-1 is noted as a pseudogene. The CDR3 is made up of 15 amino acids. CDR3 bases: TGTGCCAGCACCCCTGGGGTTCGGTCCTACAATGAGCAGTTCTTC. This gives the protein CASTPGVRSYNEQFF.

The CDR3 DNA reads TGTGCCAGCAGTATGGCGACTAGCGGGGGATTCTACGAGCAGTACTTC. It encodes CASSMATSGGFYEQYF. The chain combines TRBV27 with TRBJ2-7, with 12 nucleotides matching TRBD2. The CDR3 covers 16 residues. CDR1 is MNHEY and CDR2 is SMNVEV in the germline V gene (reference sequence). J lost 3 bases, V lost 5 bases, and 8 bases had no gene match.

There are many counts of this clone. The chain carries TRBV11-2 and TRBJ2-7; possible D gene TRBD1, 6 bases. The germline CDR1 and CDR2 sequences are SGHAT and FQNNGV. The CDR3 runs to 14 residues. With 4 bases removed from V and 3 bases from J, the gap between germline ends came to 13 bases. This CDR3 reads CASSSLTGIYEQYF. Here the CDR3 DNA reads TGTGCCAGCAGCTCCTTGACAGGAATCTACGAGCAGTACTTC.

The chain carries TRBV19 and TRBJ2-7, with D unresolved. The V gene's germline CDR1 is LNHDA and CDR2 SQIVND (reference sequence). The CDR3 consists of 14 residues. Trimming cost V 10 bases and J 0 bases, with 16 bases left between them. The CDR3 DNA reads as TGTGCCACTCGGTCTCCGGGTTTCTCCTACGAGCAGTACTTC. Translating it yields CATRSPGFSYEQYF.

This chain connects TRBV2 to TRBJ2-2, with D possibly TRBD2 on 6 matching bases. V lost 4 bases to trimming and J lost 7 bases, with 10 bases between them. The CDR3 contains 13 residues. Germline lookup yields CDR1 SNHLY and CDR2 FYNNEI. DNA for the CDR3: TGTGCCAGCAGTGCGGGACTCGGCGGGGAGCTGTTTTTT. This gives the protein CASSAGLGGELFF.

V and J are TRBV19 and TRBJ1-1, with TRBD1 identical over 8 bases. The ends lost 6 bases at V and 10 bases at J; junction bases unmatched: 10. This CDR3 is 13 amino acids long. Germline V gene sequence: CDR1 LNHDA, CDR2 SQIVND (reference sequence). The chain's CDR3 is CASRSDRGSVAFF. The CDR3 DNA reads TGTGCCAGTAGATCTGACAGGGGTTCTGTAGCTTTCTTT.

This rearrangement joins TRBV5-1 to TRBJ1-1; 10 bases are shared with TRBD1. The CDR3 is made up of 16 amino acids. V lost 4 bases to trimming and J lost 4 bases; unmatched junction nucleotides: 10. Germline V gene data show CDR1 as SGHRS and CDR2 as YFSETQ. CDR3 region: CASSPGQGESGTEAFF. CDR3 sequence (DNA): TGCGCCAGCAGCCCCGGACAGGGGGAGAGCGGCACTGAAGCTTTCTTT. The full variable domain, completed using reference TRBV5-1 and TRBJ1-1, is KAGVTQTPRYLIKTRGQQVTLSCSPISGHRSVSWYQQTPGQGLQFLFEYFSETQRNKGNFPGRFSGRQFSNSRSEMNVSTLELGDSALYLCASSPGQGESGTEAFFGQGTRLTVV.

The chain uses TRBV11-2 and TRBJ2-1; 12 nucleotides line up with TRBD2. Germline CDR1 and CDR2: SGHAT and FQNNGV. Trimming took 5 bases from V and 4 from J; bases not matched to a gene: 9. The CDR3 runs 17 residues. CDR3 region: CASSAPLLAGGYNEQFF. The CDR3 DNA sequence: TGTGCCAGCAGCGCCCCTCTCCTAGCGGGGGGGTACAATGAGCAGTTCTTC. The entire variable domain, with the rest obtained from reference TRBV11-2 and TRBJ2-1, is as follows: EAGVAQSPRYKIIEKRQSVAFWCNPISGHATLYWYQQILGQGPKLLIQFQNNGVVDDSQLPKDRFSAERLKGVDSTLKIQPAKLEDSAVYLCASSAPLLAGGYNEQFFGPGTRLTVL.

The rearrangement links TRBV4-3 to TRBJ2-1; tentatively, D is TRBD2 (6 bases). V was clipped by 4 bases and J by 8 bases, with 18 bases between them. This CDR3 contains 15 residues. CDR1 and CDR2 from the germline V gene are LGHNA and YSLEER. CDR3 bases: TGCGCCAGCAGCCCCGCCGGGACGGGAGTGCATGAGCAGTTCTTC. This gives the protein CASSPAGTGVHEQFF.

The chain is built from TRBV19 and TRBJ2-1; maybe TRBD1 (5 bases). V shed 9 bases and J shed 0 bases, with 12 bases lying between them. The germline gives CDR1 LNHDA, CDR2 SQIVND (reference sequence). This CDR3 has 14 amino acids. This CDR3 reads CASRVSISYNEQFF. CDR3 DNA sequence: TGTGCCAGCAGGGTCTCCATCTCCTACAATGAGCAGTTCTTC. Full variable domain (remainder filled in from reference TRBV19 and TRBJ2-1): DGGITQSPKYLFRKEGQNVTLSCEQNLNHDAMYWYRQDPGQGLRLIYYSQIVNDFQKGDIAEGYSVSREKKESFPLTVTSAQKNPTAFYLCASRVSISYNEQFFGPGTRLTVL.

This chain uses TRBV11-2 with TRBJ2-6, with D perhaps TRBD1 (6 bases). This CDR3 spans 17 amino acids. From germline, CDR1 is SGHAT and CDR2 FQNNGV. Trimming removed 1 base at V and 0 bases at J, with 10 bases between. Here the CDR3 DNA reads TGTGCCAGCAGCTTAGTTGGCAGGGGCTCTGGGGCCAACGTCCTGACTTTC. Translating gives CASSLVGRGSGANVLTF.

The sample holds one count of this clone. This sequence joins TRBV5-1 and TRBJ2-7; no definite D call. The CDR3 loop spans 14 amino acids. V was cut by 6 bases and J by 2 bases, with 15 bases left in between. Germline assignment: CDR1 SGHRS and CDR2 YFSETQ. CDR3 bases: TGCGCCAGCACAGAAGGTTTACCCCCCTACGAGCAGTACTTC. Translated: CASTEGLPPYEQYF.